This T cell receptor (beta chain) was documented in a study of cytomegalovirus exposure and HLA in healthy donors (dated by TCRdb to the late 2010s). In terms of the full investigation: In an earlier analysis of approximately 640 of the donors, under 300 Gb of sequence data and 90 million to 130 million unique TCR beta sequences from roughly 200 million T cells were reported. In a later analysis, previously published TCR beta repertoires from 670 or so donors were re-analyzed and high-resolution HLA genotyping was added so that TCR occurrence patterns could be studied. To predict cytomegalovirus infection status, the study combined high-throughput TCR immunosequencing, statistical association of individual TCRs with disease status, and machine learning. An earlier analysis of several hundred of the donors applied high-throughput TCR beta sequencing to assess whether each TCR beta V gene segment acted as functional or pseudogenic. Both class I and class II loci were covered by HLA typing, at four-digit resolution. Donor age, sex, ethnicity and CMV serostatus were compiled alongside the repertoire data. Four to six DR-DQ haplotypes were handled as single units for association and clustering, since linkage in the cohort was strong. Using immunosequencing, the study profiled T cell repertoires from around 680 subjects and related those repertoires to cytomegalovirus serostatus. In the later analysis, no new phenotypic data were used to find candidate immune exposures; instead, reliance was placed on TCR beta sequences and their occurrence across donors. The study aimed to test whether cataloging public T cell receptors could reveal signatures of past pathogen exposure. Among around 400 genotyped donors of the cohort, an average of around 240,000 unique TCR beta nucleotide sequences were sequenced per donor, roughly a sixth of them non-productive. Every repertoire in the discovery cohort had been generated on one and the same sequencing platform. The number of donors typed differed by locus, with about 629-630 for A, B, C, DRB1 and DQB1, 522 for DQA1, 600 to 610 for DPA1, and approximately 470 for DPB1. The genetic ancestry cluster associated with self-reported Caucasian donors included over 80% of the 398 genotyped donors. A later genetic analysis used genome-wide SNP genotypes for about 55% of the 666 donors, treating that subset as a discovery cohort. A separate validation cohort of approximately 130 different subjects was used in addition to the 666-subject first cohort. Roughly 300 gigabases of sequencing data and approximately 85 million unique TCR sequences were included in an early release covering under 650 HLA-typed donors. The research as a whole found: While some public TCRs were present in many individuals, most TCR sequences turned up only very rarely across donors. Because counts were too low, seventeen rarely observed V segments, including chromosome 9 orphons, were excluded from the earlier analysis of 587 of the donors. In vitro tests confirmed that a few of the cytomegalovirus-associated TCR beta chains recognize cytomegalovirus antigens. Specific HLA alleles were associated with 16,951 TCR beta sequences at a false discovery rate of 0.05 in a later analysis. Linkage disequilibrium might explain the correlated functional status among segregating V segments, but an unknown experimental factor could not be ruled out. A total of 150 to 200 TCR beta chains were listed by the study as associated with cytomegalovirus. Compared with the roughly 670-donor mean, donors in an Asian-associated ancestry cluster had fewer N-insertions in productive TCRs, according to a later genetic analysis. A further reported finding was that TCR beta sequences accurately predicted the HLA-A and HLA-B alleles for most subjects in the first cohort. Because HLA typing was missing for some donors at each locus, association tests included only the typed subset. The classifier was reported to diagnose cytomegalovirus status with high specificity and sensitivity in both the original cohort and the validation cohort. In a later genetic analysis, a missense DCLRE1C variant was associated with V-gene and J-gene trimming of TCR beta chains, and the association was replicated in an independent cohort. A later analysis found that most CMV-associated TCR beta chains appeared HLA-restricted, with HLA associations seemingly driven largely by CMV exposure. It was suggested by the authors that the approach could potentially be generalized to other disease states and immunological phenotypes. The sequencing pipeline was judged likely to have produced a cluster of highly shared sequence variants as a technical artifact. In a later analysis, HLA-associated TCR beta chains were found to be more clonally expanded and to have lower generation probabilities than equally common non-associated chains. Some IMGT-functional V segments, including TRBV6-2 and TRBV6-3, could not be told apart with the 87-base-pair reads, so those segments were excluded. In a later analysis, several top co-occurrence clusters were reported to appear linked to parvovirus B19, influenza, CMV and Epstein-Barr virus. When HLA alleles, especially DR and DQ, strongly co-occurred, attributing TCR associations to individual alleles was difficult. The only immune exposure information available for the cohort was CMV serostatus. An earlier analysis of some 560 of the donors showed that most TCR beta V segments appeared in productive rearrangements either about 87% or about 30% of the time, which broadly matched IMGT annotations. Presence/absence analyses assumed roughly uniform sequencing depth across donors, an assumption that may not hold. The cohort was sequenced for TCR beta chains only, and without alpha or paired-chain data the features that could be detected were limited. According to a later analysis, TCR association rates differed among HLA loci, with DRB1 alleles showing the most associated TCRs and HLA-C alleles showing the fewest.

The cohort consisted of 670 or so healthy bone marrow donors. At the time of sampling, all cohort members were nominally healthy, though unrecorded immune exposures were likely present. The donor tested CMV seronegative and was one of the 352 seronegative cohort members. A peripheral blood sample was collected from each donor, and TCR beta sequencing was performed on peripheral blood mononuclear cells. The Qiagen DNeasy Blood Extraction Kit was used to extract genomic DNA from the blood cell samples. The receptor library was made with the immunoSEQ multiplex PCR assay. The multiplex PCR relied on a mix of 60 forward primers for TCR Vbeta segments and 13 reverse primers for TCR Jbeta segments. The CDR3 region of rearranged TCR beta genes was amplified from genomic DNA by a multiplex PCR assay. The amplified TCR beta libraries were sequenced on the Illumina HiSeq System as 87-base-pair reads. As for how the authors treated the data: A later analysis counted approximately 76 million unique TCR beta chains across the 500 to 850 repertoires, and some 12 million of these chains were shared by at least two donors. A nearest-neighbor algorithm error-corrected the raw reads and collapsed the reads into unique sequences, merging closely related sequences to remove PCR and sequencing errors. CDR3 sequences were aligned to IMGT reference sequences to assign V, D and J gene segments. For a sequence to be retained, a match of at least six nucleotides to both a V gene segment and a J gene segment was required. Rearrangements were classified as productive when the CDR3 lacked stop codons and remained in frame with V and J, and all other rearrangements were classified as non-productive. Following IMGT convention, CDR3 was defined as the stretch from the second conserved V-encoded cysteine to the conserved J-encoded phenylalanine. The earlier analysis of about 590 of the donors excluded sequences that lacked an unambiguous match to a single V gene segment. An earlier analysis of around 600 of the donors classified V segments as functional when productive rearrangements were above 56.7% and as segregating when the standard deviation between donors was above 5%. A statistical classification framework was built to diagnose cytomegalovirus status from the catalog of TCR beta chain sequences. In a later analysis, V and J genes were assigned by comparing TCR nucleotide sequences against IMGT/GENE-DB human TR gene sequences. Using the TCRdist pipeline, a later analysis assigned CDR3 sequences along with most-parsimonious VDJ recombination scenarios. In a later analysis, each TCR beta chain was defined by its CDR3 amino acid sequence together with its V-gene family, and reads lacking a unique V-gene family were excluded. In a later analysis, a few hundred highly shared, low-generation-probability nucleotide sequences were removed to address suspected cross-contamination and a sequencing artifact. A later analysis calculated a clonal expansion index for each public chain from normalized within-repertoire ranks of inferred template counts. In a later analysis, generation probabilities were computed using a VDJ recombination model fitted to out-of-frame rearrangements, and the results were checked against IGoR. A later analysis scored TCR-TCR, TCR-HLA and TCR-CMV co-occurrence with hypergeometric tests, applying a repertoire-size bias correction to TCR pairs. A later analysis estimated false discovery rates by permuting HLA or CMV assignments 20 times. In a later analysis, co-occurring TCRs were grouped using DBSCAN, and TCRdist sequence similarity was added for clustering within HLA-allele-positive subsets. Co-occurrence clustering excluded repertoires with fewer than 30,000 or more than 120,000 public chains, plus five with anomalous nucleotide sharing. The table comes from immuneACCESS by way of TCRdb, which keeps in-frame sequences with V and J called. Part of the clones is missing from these tables; in studies checked, under half for an unresolved V gene and the rest for unknown reasons. From that table come the V and J calls and clone size; the DNA was used to work out D and trimming. This sample comprises about 160,000 clones, under 80% of them detected only once. The ten largest clones add up to about 1.9% of the sample.

A word on this clone: The specificity of this receptor is unknown. No quality values exist for individual bases; no much larger clone is one base distant.

CDR1 and CDR2, looked up from the germline V gene, are SGHRS and YFSETQ. Including the terminal cysteine and phenylalanine, the CDR3 comprises 17 residues. The kept DNA is CDR3 alone, 51 bases in frame from the first base. Here V drops 0 bases and J drops 4 bases, and the junction holds 10 bases not matched to any gene. This receptor was taken from a female donor in good health and CMV-seronegative. The chain employs TRBV5-1 and TRBJ2-1; 7 nucleotides in the junction match TRBD2. Specimen: PBMCs. The DNA sequence reads TGCGCCAGCAGCTTGGGGGGGGGAGCGGGTCTGTACAATGAGCAGTTCTTC. The resulting protein is CASSLGGGAGLYNEQFF.